The sequence of this TCR beta chain was determined in a study of spatial heterogeneity in lung cancer. Study summary: A consistent excess of beta-chain over alpha-chain sequences was detected.

TCRdb itself ran the 5' RACE reads through MiXCR, one entry per CDR3 protein. The sample includes some 110,000 distinct CDR3 sequences, 12% seen only once; the top ten take around 17%. The length of the CDR3 is 18 residues. The V gene end was trimmed by 3 bases and the J gene end by 0 bases; junction bases not matched to a gene: 10. Time point: blood at routine non-recurrence follow-up after resection. Unsorted samples of tumor, nontumor lung or frozen PBMC had their whole RNA sequenced. Study-level findings and limits: Relative to follow-up, resection was when ubiquitous expanded tumor TCRs appeared more in blood.

In the case of this clonotype: What it binds is not known.

The sequence was collected from a male donor with early-stage non-small cell lung cancer. J is TRBJ1-1 and V is TRBV12-3 or TRBV12-4; 10 bases fit TRBD1. The material was PBMCs, obtained at follow-up. DNA for the CDR3: TGTGCCAGCAGTTTGATGTTCGGGACAGGGGACTTGAACACTGAAGCTTTCTTT. Its protein is CASSLMFGTGDLNTEAFF.